This TCR beta chain was obtained from a study of blood T cell repertoires in COVID-19. Study at large: Collection of acute and convalescent COVID-19 samples took place in the United States, Italy and Spain. The analysed material was cDNA or gDNA that came from T cells, B-cell-depleted T cells, or PBMCs.

Authors' data handling: Reference gene primer amplification yielded estimated nucleated cell counts. Clones were read by immunoSEQ multiplex PCR, and TCRdb kept only the in-frame ones, dropping some. V, J and clone size were drawn from that table, and D and trimming were deduced from the DNA. The sample has about 90,000 clones, around 88% seen once. The CDR3 contains 18 residues. Germline lookup yields CDR1 SNHLY and CDR2 FYNNEI. With 5 bases clipped from V and 5 bases from J, the junction kept 16 bases outside the gene matches. V usage is TRBV2 and J usage is TRBJ2-2; TRBD1 matches 8 bases. The clonotype comes from a man between 60 and 70 years old with acute or convalescent COVID-19. Sequencing used peripheral blood. The CDR3 DNA is TGTGCCAGCAGTCCCCACGGACAGGGATTGGGCTTAACCGGGGAGCTGTTTTTT. This codes for CASSPHGQGLGLTGELFF.